The sequence of this TCR beta chain was determined in a study of beta chain features in type 1 diabetes. Cell sorting via CD45RO/CCR7/CD25/CD127/CD95/CD27 was performed to obtain CD4+ naive, central memory, regulatory and stem cell-like memory cells. Study findings and constraints: More deletions and fewer insertions at VDJ junctions were seen in type 1 diabetes patients. Shortening of TCRB CDR3s, moderate but significant, appeared in all four CD4+ subsets of Type 1 diabetes patients.

All of the isolated RNA was reverse transcribed, so expressed TCRB transcripts were sequenced. Method: immunoSEQ multiplex PCR; TCRdb's copy keeps in-frame clones and lacks some. This sample has about 160,000 clones, with approximately 10% found just once. A word on this clone: Its antigen remains unidentified.

This CDR3 region has 12 residues. CDR1 is SNHLY and CDR2 is FYNNEI in the germline V gene. Trimming removed 6 bases from V and 9 bases from J; junction bases left unmatched: 5. The source of this sequence is a man aged 25-40 years with type 1 diabetes. The sequenced sample consisted of central memory CD4+ T cells from blood. The chain carries TRBV2 and TRBJ2-1; 7 nucleotides match TRBD2. The CDR3 loop is CASSGLVREQFF. The CDR3 DNA reads TGTGCCAGCAGCGGACTAGTGCGTGAGCAGTTCTTC. The full variable domain, in which reference TRBV2 and TRBJ2-1 provide the parts outside the CDR3, is EPEVTQTPSHQVTQMGQEVILRCVPISNHLYFYWYRQILGQKVEFLVSFYNNEISEKSEIFDDQFSVERPDGSNFTLKIRSTKLEDSAMYFCASSGLVREQFFGPGTRLTVL.